The rows below give T cell receptor beta chains drawn from one sample of a study of regulatory T cells in long-lasting Graves disease. TCRdb redid the calling of the multiplex PCR reads with MiXCR, one entry per CDR3 protein. The profile shows 550,000 or so distinct CDR3 sequences, more than 10% of them singletons. This same sample was also taken into another study, of T cells in Graves' hyperthyroidism and ophthalmopathy.

Source: peripheral blood mononuclear cells (PBMCs), taken at new diagnosis, from a patient treated with antithyroid drugs. All receptors derive from a woman in her twenties or thirties with Graves disease. Both conserved end residues are part of each CDR3.

>TRBV29-1|TRBJ1-1
CSAGFLNTEAFF
>TRBV20-1|TRBJ1-1
CSASEVAEAFF
>TRBV28|TRBJ2-3
CASSFTGFSTDTQYF
>TRBV19|TRBJ2-7
CASSMDTVGPYEQYF
>TRBV5-6|TRBJ1-1
CASSLTDGDTEAFF
>TRBV7-2|TRBJ2-3
CASSVVDSTDTQYF
>TRBV9|TRBJ1-4
CASSASPGGNEKLFF
>TRBV13|TRBJ2-7
CASSFGLAGDSYEQYF
>TRBV10-2|TRBJ2-1
CASSDPQRRLLNEQFF
>TRBV5-1|TRBJ1-1
CASSFVENTEAFF
>TRBV27|TRBJ2-7
CASSLRGRTIDYEQYF
>TRBV6-1|TRBJ2-1
CASSAFPGLDDDEQFF
>TRBV4-3|TRBJ2-1
CASSQRTSGRDEQFF
>TRBV9|TRBJ2-7
CASSAHLTGGFYEQYF
>TRBV4-3|TRBJ1-2
CASSQVLTGRNYGYTF
>TRBV3-1|TRBJ2-2
CASRRREVDGELFF
>TRBV20-1|TRBJ2-1
CSARDLAGYNNEQFF
>TRBV30|TRBJ2-7
CAWRPGSPSSYEQYF
>TRBV7-9|TRBJ2-5
CASSSVGALQETQYF
>TRBV10-2|TRBJ1-4
CASSESGTLGRRGKLFF
>TRBV6-5|TRBJ1-2
CASSYGFNYGYTF
>TRBV28|TRBJ1-1
CASSLKAGYTEAFF
>TRBV6-1|TRBJ1-1
CASSQGHEAFF
>TRBV2|TRBJ2-3
CAAEGTSGGRTDTQYF
>TRBV11-2|TRBJ1-4
CASSPDRTNEKLFF
>TRBV6-5|TRBJ2-1
CASSYSRTSGGNEQFF
>TRBV20-1|TRBJ1-2
CSAREGAYGYTF
>TRBV5-1|TRBJ2-7
CASSLVEGHEQYF
>TRBV20-1|TRBJ2-5
CSAGNQGARGTQYF
>TRBV7-9|TRBJ1-1
CASSPVLLNTEAFF
>TRBV28|TRBJ1-5
CASSLLAQKQGLTHF
>TRBV6-5|TRBJ2-1
CASSYARGNEQFF
>TRBV27|TRBJ2-5
CASRPWTGLEETQYF
>TRBV29-1|TRBJ2-1
CSVVPLAGGLNEQFF
>TRBV12-3/TRBV12-4|TRBJ2-3
CASSPQGRLSSTDTQYF
>TRBV4-1|TRBJ2-7
CASSQDWASGRAFSYEQYF
>TRBV7-3|TRBJ2-1
CASRLSGGMGNEQFF
>TRBV19|TRBJ1-1
CASSMGTGVLAEAFF
>TRBV18|TRBJ1-1
CASSPPGYPEAFF
>TRBV19|TRBJ1-1
CASSMRTGNTEAFF
>TRBV20-1|TRBJ1-2
CSASHIGGDNYGYTF
>TRBV5-1|TRBJ2-3
CASSLQAITDTQYF
>TRBV27|TRBJ2-1
CASSRLAGGPRNEQFF
>TRBV18|TRBJ1-5
CASSPLRLPTEARQPQHF
>TRBV4-1|TRBJ2-1
CASSQEKGEPPEQFF
>TRBV7-9|TRBJ2-7
CASSLGKGHLYF